These T cell receptor beta chains were read from a single sample in a study of identical twins. From the 5' RACE reads, TCRdb called clonotypes with MiXCR, one entry per CDR3 protein. This sample yields roughly 250,000 distinct CDR3 sequences, of which over 11% are seen a single time; about 9% belongs to the top ten. Sample: memory (CD45RO+) T cells sorted from blood. The receptors shown here come from a woman aged 18 to 35 in good health. CDR3s include the opening cysteine and the closing phenylalanine or tryptophan. D genes are given only for firm matches. Where a row states a size, it is once, few, many or the class of an expanded clone; other rows omit it.

d_gene: -
v_gene: TRBV7-2
abundance: few
j_gene: TRBJ2-5
CDR3nt: TGTGCCAGCAGCTTAGTAAGCAGGGCTCAGGGTTTGGAGACCCAGTACTTC
CDR3aa: CASSLVSRAQGLETQYF

d_gene: -
v_gene: TRBV15
abundance: -
j_gene: TRBJ2-1
CDR3nt: TGTGCCACCAGCAGAGATACAGGGTCCTACAATGAGCAGTTCTTC
CDR3aa: CATSRDTGSYNEQFF

d_gene: TRBD1
v_gene: TRBV12-3/TRBV12-4
abundance: many
j_gene: TRBJ2-1
CDR3nt: TGTGCCAGCAGTTTTGGGACAGAGGGTGAGCAGTTCTTC
CDR3aa: CASSFGTEGEQFF

d_gene: TRBD2
v_gene: TRBV30
abundance: many
j_gene: TRBJ2-1
CDR3nt: TGTGCCTGGAGATTGAGCGGGAGCGAGTTCTTC
CDR3aa: CAWRLSGSEFF

d_gene: -
v_gene: TRBV5-1
abundance: -
j_gene: TRBJ1-4
CDR3nt: TGCGCCAGCAGCTTGGGCCCGGGTGAAAAACTGTTTTTT
CDR3aa: CASSLGPGEKLFF

d_gene: -
v_gene: TRBV7-2
abundance: -
j_gene: TRBJ1-1
CDR3nt: TGTGCCAGCAGCCAGACCATGAACACTGAAGCTTTCTTT
CDR3aa: CASSQTMNTEAFF

d_gene: -
v_gene: TRBV29-1
abundance: few
j_gene: TRBJ1-1
CDR3nt: TGCAGCGTTGAAGGGGGGCTCACTGAAGCTTTCTTT
CDR3aa: CSVEGGLTEAFF

d_gene: -
v_gene: TRBV7-2
abundance: many
j_gene: TRBJ2-5
CDR3nt: TGTGCCAGCAGCACCTTGGGGATGGCGGAGACCCAGTACTTC
CDR3aa: CASSTLGMAETQYF

d_gene: -
v_gene: TRBV27
abundance: few
j_gene: TRBJ1-2
CDR3nt: TGTGCCAGCAGTTTAAGGCCAGAAAGTTGGAATGGCTACACCTTC
CDR3aa: CASSLRPESWNGYTF

d_gene: -
v_gene: TRBV7-6
abundance: -
j_gene: TRBJ1-5
CDR3nt: TGTGCCAGCAGTGAACAGGGTAGCCAGCCCCAGCATTTT
CDR3aa: CASSEQGSQPQHF

d_gene: -
v_gene: TRBV6-1
abundance: -
j_gene: TRBJ2-3
CDR3nt: TGTGCCAGCAGTCAAATAGGACCGCCCGGCACAGATACGCAGTATTTT
CDR3aa: CASSQIGPPGTDTQYF

d_gene: -
v_gene: TRBV27
abundance: -
j_gene: TRBJ2-7
CDR3nt: TGTGCCAGCAGTTTAGAGGGGCCCGGGGAACAGTACTTC
CDR3aa: CASSLEGPGEQYF

d_gene: -
v_gene: TRBV11-2
abundance: few
j_gene: TRBJ2-3
CDR3nt: TGTGCCAGCAGCGCCCGGGGTTTTAGCACAGATACGCAGTATTTT
CDR3aa: CASSARGFSTDTQYF

d_gene: TRBD1
v_gene: TRBV4-2
abundance: few
j_gene: TRBJ2-1
CDR3nt: TGTGCCAGCAGCCAAGTACCCCCCCGAGGGGGCTCTCCGAGGTACAATGAGCAGTTCTTC
CDR3aa: CASSQVPPRGGSPRYNEQFF

d_gene: -
v_gene: TRBV18
abundance: few
j_gene: TRBJ2-1
CDR3nt: TGTGCCAGCTCACCACCAGGGAACGGGCTGGAGCAGTTCTTC
CDR3aa: CASSPPGNGLEQFF

d_gene: -
v_gene: TRBV6-5
abundance: -
j_gene: TRBJ1-3
CDR3nt: TGTGCCAGCAGTTACTCGCGGGGGTGGTCTGGAAACACCATATATTTT
CDR3aa: CASSYSRGWSGNTIYF

d_gene: -
v_gene: TRBV6-2/TRBV6-3
abundance: -
j_gene: TRBJ1-1
CDR3nt: TGTGCCAGCAGTTACTTGAGGGACACTGAAGCTTTCTTT
CDR3aa: CASSYLRDTEAFF

d_gene: TRBD2
v_gene: TRBV15
abundance: -
j_gene: TRBJ2-1
CDR3nt: TGTGCCACCAGCAGAGAGCAGCGGGGGTACAATGAGCAGTTCTTC
CDR3aa: CATSREQRGYNEQFF

d_gene: -
v_gene: TRBV5-6
abundance: once
j_gene: TRBJ1-1
CDR3nt: TGTGCCAGCAGCCATGGGAGGAACACTGAAGCTTTCTTT
CDR3aa: CASSHGRNTEAFF

d_gene: -
v_gene: TRBV20-1
abundance: -
j_gene: TRBJ1-3
CDR3nt: TGCAGTGCTAGAAGGGGCGCGGGAAACACCATATATTTT
CDR3aa: CSARRGAGNTIYF

d_gene: -
v_gene: TRBV6-1
abundance: -
j_gene: TRBJ1-2
CDR3nt: TGTGCCAGCAGACGGACATCGGCGGGTGACTATGGCTACACCTTC
CDR3aa: CASRRTSAGDYGYTF

d_gene: TRBD2
v_gene: TRBV4-3
abundance: few
j_gene: TRBJ2-7
CDR3nt: TGCGCCAGCAGCAAAGGCACCGGGACTAGCGGCTACGAGCAGTACTTC
CDR3aa: CASSKGTGTSGYEQYF

d_gene: TRBD2
v_gene: TRBV3-1
abundance: few
j_gene: TRBJ2-1
CDR3nt: TGTGCCAGCAGCCAAGAGGGGGGGTGGTTCTTC
CDR3aa: CASSQEGGWFF

d_gene: TRBD1
v_gene: TRBV2
abundance: -
j_gene: TRBJ1-5
CDR3nt: TGTGCCAGCAGTGCCGACAGGGCGCCCCTGGGACAGCCCCAGCATTTT
CDR3aa: CASSADRAPLGQPQHF

d_gene: -
v_gene: TRBV20-1
abundance: -
j_gene: TRBJ1-2
CDR3nt: TGCAGTGCTAGAGTGACTTCTGCGGGTGGCTACACCTTC
CDR3aa: CSARVTSAGGYTF

d_gene: -
v_gene: TRBV12-3/TRBV12-4
abundance: few
j_gene: TRBJ2-2
CDR3nt: TGTGCCAGCAGTTTAGGGACAGACTACGGGGAGCTGTTTTTT
CDR3aa: CASSLGTDYGELFF

d_gene: -
v_gene: TRBV6-1
abundance: -
j_gene: TRBJ2-7
CDR3nt: TGTGCCAGCTCTACCCCCGCAACCTACGAGCAGTACTTC
CDR3aa: CASSTPATYEQYF

d_gene: -
v_gene: TRBV7-9
abundance: few
j_gene: TRBJ1-5
CDR3nt: TGTGCCAGCAGCACGGAGTGGCAGCCCCAGCATTTT
CDR3aa: CASSTEWQPQHF

d_gene: TRBD1
v_gene: TRBV20-1
abundance: few
j_gene: TRBJ2-3
CDR3nt: TGCAGTGCTTCAAGACAGGGGGCGATTGCCACAGATACGCAGTATTTT
CDR3aa: CSASRQGAIATDTQYF

d_gene: -
v_gene: TRBV9
abundance: few
j_gene: TRBJ2-3
CDR3nt: TGTGCCAGCAGCGAGCCTCGGGCCGGCCGAGCAGATACGCAGTATTTT
CDR3aa: CASSEPRAGRADTQYF

d_gene: TRBD2
v_gene: TRBV7-6
abundance: few
j_gene: TRBJ2-5
CDR3nt: TGTGCCAGCAGCTTTACTAGCGGGAGTTATGAGACCCAGTACTTC
CDR3aa: CASSFTSGSYETQYF

d_gene: -
v_gene: TRBV6-5
abundance: many
j_gene: TRBJ2-7
CDR3nt: TGTGCCAGCAGTTCTCCCTTGGGGTACGAGCAGTACTTC
CDR3aa: CASSSPLGYEQYF

d_gene: -
v_gene: TRBV20-1
abundance: -
j_gene: TRBJ2-1
CDR3nt: TGCAGTGCTAGAGTCTCGGGAGTTAATGAGCAGTTCTTC
CDR3aa: CSARVSGVNEQFF

d_gene: TRBD1
v_gene: TRBV12-3/TRBV12-4
abundance: many
j_gene: TRBJ1-1
CDR3nt: TGTGCCAGCAGTTCCTTGAAGGGACAGGGAGGCTCGGCTGAAGCTTTCTTT
CDR3aa: CASSSLKGQGGSAEAFF

d_gene: -
v_gene: TRBV3-1
abundance: -
j_gene: TRBJ1-3
CDR3nt: TGTGCCAGCAGCCAAGGCGGTTACGCGGCGGTAACCTCTGGAAACACCATATATTTT
CDR3aa: CASSQGGYAAVTSGNTIYF

d_gene: TRBD2
v_gene: TRBV20-1
abundance: once
j_gene: TRBJ2-7
CDR3nt: TGCAGTGCTAGAGGCTCCCAGCGGGGGGCGTACGAGCAGTACTTC
CDR3aa: CSARGSQRGAYEQYF

d_gene: -
v_gene: TRBV3-1
abundance: -
j_gene: TRBJ2-1
CDR3nt: TGTGCCAGCAGCCAAGATGGGGGGGCCCCCTACAATGAGCAGTTCTTC
CDR3aa: CASSQDGGAPYNEQFF

d_gene: -
v_gene: TRBV29-1
abundance: few
j_gene: TRBJ1-1
CDR3nt: TGCAGCGTTGACAGATCGGGTAGGGGCGCCACTGAAGCTTTCTTT
CDR3aa: CSVDRSGRGATEAFF

d_gene: -
v_gene: TRBV20-1
abundance: few
j_gene: TRBJ1-1
CDR3nt: TGCAGTGCTGCACGGACAGAGCACACTGAAGCTTTCTTT
CDR3aa: CSAARTEHTEAFF

d_gene: -
v_gene: TRBV12-3/TRBV12-4
abundance: many
j_gene: TRBJ1-1
CDR3nt: TGTGCCAGCAGTACCGAAGTGAGAGCTTTCTTT
CDR3aa: CASSTEVRAFF